The 13 T cell receptor beta chains listed next were all sequenced from one sample in a study of human T cells and chemical hapten exposure. The time point is: patch test 2, 6 weeks after DPC sensitization. Treatment reported: therapeutic diphenylcyclopropenone sensitization with weekly scalp DPC. Each CDR3 protein gets one entry after TCRdb re-called the RACE reads with MiXCR. The data hold just over 350,000 distinct CDR3 sequences, with 6% to 7% observed a single time. Sample: whole blood, taken in connection with sensitization to the hapten diphenylcyclopropenone (DPC). Every receptor here comes from a woman younger than 35 with alopecia areata. Some clones in this sample may be carry-over from other donors' samples.

The rearrangement links TRBV6-2 or TRBV6-3 to TRBJ2-7; TRBD2 is a possible D gene (6 bases). Trimming stripped 11 bases from V and 6 bases from J, with 23 bases between. This CDR3 has 14 amino acids. Germline values: CDR1 MNHEY, CDR2 SVGEGT. The CDR3, as DNA: TGTGCCGGCGGCAGTTCGGGGGTTAAGAGCGAGCAGTACTTC. This codes for CAGGSSGVKSEQYF.

This clonotype was found many times. The chain links TRBV20-1 to TRBJ1-6; D remains ambiguous. The germline V and J ends were trimmed by 4 bases and 6 bases, with 10 bases remaining between them. Germline CDR1 DFQATT, CDR2 SNEGSKA (reference sequence). The CDR3 length is 13 residues. Here the CDR3 reads CSAIVAANSPLHF. The CDR3 DNA reads TGCAGTGCTATTGTGGCGGCTAATTCACCCCTCCACTTT.

CDR3 protein: CASSSTGTSEAFF. The CDR3 nucleotides are TGTGCCAGCAGCTCCACTGGGACCAGTGAAGCTTTCTTT. V and J are TRBV7-9 and TRBJ1-1; a possible D gene is TRBD1 (5 bases). The CDR3 consists of 13 residues. Germline CDR1 is SEHNR and CDR2 is FQNEAQ (reference sequence). Trimming shortened V by 4 bases and J by 7 bases, and 13 bases separated the two germline ends.

This clonotype was observed at least ten times. J is TRBJ2-5 and V is TRBV29-1; 8 bases match TRBD2. The junction had 10 bases not matched to a gene; V was cut back by 7 bases and J by 3 bases. CDR3 length: 14 amino acids. Germline V gene sequence: CDR1 SQVTM, CDR2 ANQGSEA. DNA of the CDR3: TGCAGCGCGCCCCTCCCGGGGGGGGAAGAGACCCAGTACTTC. Amino acids: CSAPLPGGEETQYF.

The chain has TRBV5-6 and TRBJ2-3; the match to TRBD1 covers 9 bases. Germline V gene lookup returns CDR1 SGHDT and CDR2 YYEEEE. The CDR3 totals 17 residues. With V trimmed by 3 bases and J by 6 bases, 14 bases remained unmatched. The chain's CDR3 is CASSSVRDRGMVDTQYF. The DNA for the CDR3 is TGTGCCAGCAGCTCGGTTAGAGACAGGGGGATGGTCGATACGCAGTATTTT.

The rearrangement joins TRBV7-9 to TRBJ1-2; 7 bases are shared with TRBD1. The trim removed 5 bases at V and 7 bases at J, leaving 4 bases unmatched. Germline V gene lookup returns CDR1 SEHNR and CDR2 FQNEAQ (reference sequence). The length of the CDR3 is 12 residues. The CDR3 DNA follows: TGTGCCAGCAGCGAGGGGGCGCTTGGCTACACCTTC. Amino acids: CASSEGALGYTF.

This clonotype appeared many times. The V gene is TRBV29-1, the J gene TRBJ1-1; D is uncertain. The CDR3 runs to 15 residues. V dropped 1 base and J dropped 0 bases, with 12 bases sitting between them. Germline CDR1 and CDR2: SQVTM and ANQGSEA. The CDR3 sequence is CSVEVRKEMNTEAFF. CDR3 bases: TGCAGCGTTGAAGTCAGGAAGGAGATGAACACTGAAGCTTTCTTT.

This clonotype was recorded a few times. The chain couples TRBV20-1 to TRBJ2-2; D remains unclear. The CDR3 sequence is 15 residues long. CDR1 and CDR2 (germline): DFQATT, SNEGSKA (reference sequence). V was shortened by 1 base and J by 2 bases, with 11 bases between the two germline ends. Here the CDR3 DNA reads TGCAGTGCTAGAGCCACTACCCTAAACACCGGGGAGCTGTTTTTT. This encodes CSARATTLNTGELFF.

This clonotype has more than one count but fewer than ten. The V call is TRBV7-2, the J call TRBJ1-2; the match to TRBD1 covers 12 bases. Germline V gives CDR1 SGHTA, CDR2 FQGNSA. Trimming removed 4 bases from V and 6 bases from J; junction bases left unmatched: 12. This CDR3 spans 17 amino acids. CDR3 sequence reads: CASSSRSGTGGSHGYTF. The CDR3 DNA reads TGTGCCAGCAGCTCAAGATCCGGGACAGGGGGCAGCCATGGCTACACCTTC.

The chain has TRBV13 and TRBJ1-1; TRBD1 is a possible D gene (5 bases). This CDR3 contains 12 residues. V lost 8 bases, J lost 6 bases, and 13 bases lay in between. Germline V gives CDR1 PRHDT, CDR2 FYEKMQ (reference sequence). CDR3 in DNA: TGTGCCAGCGGGACGGGGGTATCTGAAGCTTTCTTT. Protein sequence: CASGTGVSEAFF.

This clonotype was observed a few times. The CDR3 region is CASSQGTSDFF. The CDR3 coding sequence is TGTGCCAGCAGCCAAGGGACGTCTGATTTCTTT. The chain uses TRBV3-1 and TRBJ1-1; no reliable D call. CDR1 LGHDT and CDR2 YNNKEL come from the germline V gene (reference sequence). The V end was cut by 1 base, the J end by 13 bases, with 10 bases between. This CDR3 region has 11 residues.

This clonotype was seen ten or more times. This rearrangement joins TRBV5-1 to TRBJ1-1, with D possibly matching TRBD1 (6 bases). The CDR3 runs to 20 residues. V gave up 1 base and J gave up 6 bases, with 31 bases separating them. Germline CDR1 reads SGHRS; CDR2 reads YFSETQ. CDR3 DNA sequence: TGCGCCAGCAGCTTGCCTTACGGTAATATGCAGGGGAGTCGTAGTGCTGAAGCTTTCTTT. This codes for CASSLPYGNMQGSRSAEAFF.

This chain joins TRBV4-1 and TRBJ2-3; the match to TRBD2 covers 10 bases. The J segment lost 3 bases and the V segment lost 0 bases, leaving 9 bases of the junction unmatched. Germline V gene lookup returns CDR1 MGHRA and CDR2 YSYEKL. The CDR3 totals 18 residues. CDR3 DNA: TGCGCCAGCAGCCAAGAGCCCATCCTAGCGGGGGCAACAGATACGCAGTATTTT. Protein: CASSQEPILAGATDTQYF.